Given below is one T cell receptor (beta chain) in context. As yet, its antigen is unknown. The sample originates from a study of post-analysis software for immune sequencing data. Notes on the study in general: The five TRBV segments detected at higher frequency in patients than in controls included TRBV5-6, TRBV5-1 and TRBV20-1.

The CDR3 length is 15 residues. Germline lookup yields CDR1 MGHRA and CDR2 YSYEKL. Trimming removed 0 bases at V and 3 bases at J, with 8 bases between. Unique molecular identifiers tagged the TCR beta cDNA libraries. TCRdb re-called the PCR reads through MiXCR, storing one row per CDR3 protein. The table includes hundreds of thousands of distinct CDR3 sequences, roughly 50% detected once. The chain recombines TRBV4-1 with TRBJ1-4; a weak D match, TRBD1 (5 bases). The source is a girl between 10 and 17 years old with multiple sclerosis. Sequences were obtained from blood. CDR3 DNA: TGCGCCAGCAGCCAAGAGGGGCTATCTAATGAAAAACTGTTTTTT. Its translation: CASSQEGLSNEKLFF.